This TCR beta chain is from a study of blood T cells in healthy people across ages. V dropped 2 bases and J dropped 5 bases, with 13 bases sitting between them. CDR1 MNHNY and CDR2 SVGAGI come from the germline V gene (reference sequence). There are 15 residues in the CDR3. Sample-barcoded 5' priming and a J-beta primer mix drove a second PCR of roughly 7 to 11 cycles. TCRdb reprocessed the 5' RACE reads via MiXCR and lists one record per CDR3 protein. The sample holds over a million distinct CDR3 sequences; approximately 59% are singletons and the top ten take roughly 7%. V is TRBV6-6 and J is TRBJ2-1; D is perhaps TRBD2 (5 bases). The source of this sequence is a man in his late teens or twenties in good health. Sequencing used blood. The DNA for the CDR3 is TGTGCCAGCAGTTACGCGAGGGCCAGAGACAATGAGCAGTTCTTC. It yields the protein CASSYARARDNEQFF.